Shown below are 18 T cell receptor beta chains from a single sample sequenced in a study of T cells in Graves' hyperthyroidism and ophthalmopathy (dated by TCRdb to about 2019). Receptor amplification or capture employed multiplex PCR. The data were produced on an Illumina HiSeq 2000. TCR beta CDR3 regions were amplified from RNA transcripts. For the first round of RT-PCR on the TCR CDR3, the HTBI primer set was used together with the Qiagen OneStep RT-PCR kit. The public reads were run again by TCRdb, first through fastp at Q25 and then through MiXCR, and only productive beta chains were kept. Identical CDR3 protein sequences are pooled into one entry, listed with their most common genes and DNA. In this sample the table shows 300,000 to 400,000 distinct CDR3 sequences, roughly 18% of which occur a single time. The top ten constitute under 55% of the sample. The specimen was blood. The receptors shown here come from a woman between 45 and 60 years old with Graves' hyperthyroidism.

This clonotype was picked up many times. V usage is TRBV28 and J usage is TRBJ2-1; D gene unclear. This CDR3 region has 14 residues. CDR1 and CDR2 from the germline V gene are MDHEN and SYDVKM. Trimming cost V 6 bases and J 9 bases, with 18 bases left between them. CDR3 in amino acids: CASRQHGLGREQFF. The CDR3, as DNA: TGTGCCAGCAGACAACACGGCCTGGGTCGTGAGCAGTTCTTC.

This clonotype was seen a few times. The chain recombines TRBV6-1 with TRBJ1-6; D is possibly TRBD1 (6 bases). This CDR3 is built from 14 residues. V lost 6 bases and J 8 bases, leaving 14 bases between the germline ends. The V gene's germline CDR1 is MNHNS and CDR2 SASEGT. CDR3 sequence reads: CASSQTGSDSPLHF. Written as DNA, the CDR3 is TGTGCCAGCAGCCAGACAGGATCAGATTCACCCCTCCACTTT.

This clonotype was seen only a few times. This sequence joins TRBV2 and TRBJ1-2, with D uncertain. Germline CDR1 reads SNHLY; CDR2 reads FYNNEI. V was clipped by 4 bases and J by 2 bases, with 14 bases between them. This CDR3 contains 15 residues. CDR3 bases: TGTGCCAGCAGTGTCACAGCCCTCCAGAACTATGGCTACACCTTC. Translating gives CASSVTALQNYGYTF.

This sequence joins TRBV5-1 and TRBJ2-5; D gene ambiguous. The ends were cut back, 0 bases at V and 5 bases at J, with 11 bases in the middle. The CDR3 is 14 amino acids. Germline V CDR1 and CDR2: SGHRS, YFSETQ. The CDR3 coding sequence is TGCGCCAGCAGCTTGGCCCGTCTAGGCGAGACCCAGTACTTC. Translation: CASSLARLGETQYF.

This clonotype was seen a few times. J is TRBJ1-2 and V is TRBV7-9; D gene ambiguous. This CDR3 is built from 14 residues. CDR1 is SEHNR and CDR2 is FQNEAQ in the germline V gene (reference sequence). Trimming pared 9 bases from V and 2 bases from J, leaving 16 bases between. The CDR3 reads CASTQAVVNYGYTF. CDR3 nucleotides: TGTGCCAGTACCCAGGCGGTTGTAAACTATGGCTACACCTTC.

The sample holds many counts of this clonotype. This chain links TRBV6-1 with TRBJ2-3; 15 nucleotides agree with TRBD2. CDR3 length: 16 amino acids. The junction had 6 bases not matched to a gene; V was cut back by 5 bases and J by 6 bases. CDR1 is MNHNS and CDR2 is SASEGT in the germline V gene. This CDR3 is CASSYGLAGGQDTQYF. The CDR3 DNA follows: TGTGCCAGCAGTTACGGACTAGCGGGAGGGCAGGATACGCAGTATTTT.

This clonotype has only a few counts. The chain couples TRBV14 to TRBJ1-2; the D is unclear. This CDR3 comprises 15 residues. Germline CDR1 SGHDN, CDR2 FVKESK. V lost 4 bases and J lost 8, with 20 bases in between. The CDR3 DNA follows: TGTGCCAGCAGCCCAGCAAATCACGGGCCGGTCGGCTACACCTTC. Protein sequence: CASSPANHGPVGYTF.

This clonotype was seen many times. The rearrangement links TRBV3-1 to TRBJ1-2; 8 nucleotides line up with TRBD1. The germline V gene encodes CDR1 LGHDT and CDR2 YNNKEL (reference sequence). The V segment lost 3 bases and the J segment 6 bases; nucleotides outside the gene matches: 3. The CDR3 has 13 residues. CDR3 amino acids: CASSQMGQDGYTF. The CDR3 region has the DNA TGTGCCAGCAGCCAGATGGGACAGGATGGCTACACCTTC.

This clonotype occurred many times. The genes are TRBV7-9 and TRBJ2-5, with 13 nucleotides matching TRBD2. Trimming at V came to 0 bases and at J to 2 bases, leaving 0 bases not matched to a gene. This CDR3 is 16 amino acids long. The germline gives CDR1 SEHNR, CDR2 FQNEAQ (reference sequence). CDR3 loop: CASSLAGLAGQETQYF. The DNA for the CDR3 is TGTGCCAGCAGCTTAGCGGGACTAGCGGGGCAAGAGACCCAGTACTTC.

This clonotype came up many times. The chain is built from TRBV12-5 and TRBJ2-1, with 8 bases lining up with TRBD2. V was pared by 0 bases and J by 8 bases, with 18 bases of the junction left unmatched. The CDR3 consists of 19 residues. Germline-derived CDR1 and CDR2 are LGHNT and FRNRAP. Here the CDR3 reads CASGLVLPGPGLAGYEQFF. The CDR3 DNA reads TGTGCTAGTGGTTTGGTACTCCCCGGACCGGGGCTAGCGGGCTATGAGCAGTTCTTC.

This clonotype has at least ten counts. The chain combines TRBV30 with TRBJ1-2, with 7 bases matching TRBD1. Per germline, CDR1 GTSNPN and CDR2 SVGIG (reference sequence). The CDR3 consists of 13 residues. Trimming at V came to 4 bases and at J to 4 bases, leaving 6 bases not matched to a gene. CDR3 region: CAWTTGTTYGYTF. CDR3 sequence (DNA): TGTGCCTGGACGACAGGGACTACCTATGGCTACACCTTC.

In regard to this clonotype: A much larger clonotype is one base distant, so this may be a read error. The CDR3 DNA reads as TGTGCCAGCAGTGAAAGGGGGACCAAAAACATTCAGTACTTC. It encodes CASSERGTKNIQYF. The chain uses TRBV28 and TRBJ2-4; tentatively, D is TRBD1 (6 bases). The CDR3 consists of 14 residues. From germline, CDR1 is MDHEN and CDR2 SYDVKM. V lost 5 bases and J 2 bases, leaving 10 bases between the germline ends.

This clonotype occurred many times. The J gene is TRBJ1-4, the V gene TRBV28; TRBD1 aligns across 7 bases. From germline, CDR1 is MDHEN and CDR2 SYDVKM. CDR3 length: 14 residues. Trimming took 6 bases from V and 1 from J; bases not matched to a gene: 2. Here the CDR3 DNA reads TGTGCCAGCAGGCGACAGGGAACTAATGAAAAACTGTTTTTT. Translation gives CASRRQGTNEKLFF.

This clonotype has ten or more counts. This chain links TRBV5-6 with TRBJ2-5, with D unresolved. V dropped 4 bases and J dropped 5 bases, with 9 bases sitting between them. From germline, CDR1 is SGHDT and CDR2 YYEEEE. The CDR3 runs to 12 residues. The CDR3 nucleotides read TGTGCCAGCAGCGCCTTATGGGAGACCCAGTACTTC. Translated, it gives CASSALWETQYF.

The V gene is TRBV10-3, the J gene TRBJ2-1, with TRBD1 identical over 7 bases. Germline lookup yields CDR1 ENHRY and CDR2 SYGVKD. CDR3 length equals 12 residues. After removal of 0 bases from V and 11 bases from J, the junction contained 1 base not matched to a gene. This CDR3 reads CAISESGQQQFF. Written as DNA, the CDR3 is TGTGCCATCAGTGAGTCGGGACAGCAGCAGTTCTTC.

The chain uses TRBV5-1 and TRBJ1-2, with D tentatively TRBD1 (5 bases). V was cut by 2 bases and J by 7 bases, with 15 bases left in between. CDR3 length equals 14 residues. Germline V gene lookup returns CDR1 SGHRS and CDR2 YFSETQ. The CDR3 nucleotides read TGCGCCAGCAGCTTAGATCCTGGAAGGGGTGGCTACACCTTC. It translates to CASSLDPGRGGYTF.

This clonotype has only a few counts. The CDR3 DNA reads as TGTGCCTGGGGGACGGGTAGGGACACTGAAGCTTTCTTT. Amino acid sequence: CAWGTGRDTEAFF. The J gene is TRBJ1-1, the V gene TRBV30, with D possibly being TRBD1 (5 bases). Germline V gene lookup returns CDR1 GTSNPN and CDR2 SVGIG (reference sequence). V lost 5 bases and J 3 bases, leaving 13 bases between the germline ends. The CDR3 runs 13 residues.

This clonotype was picked up a small number of times. The rearrangement joins TRBV9 to TRBJ2-3; 7 bases match TRBD2. The CDR3 covers 17 residues. V lost 4 bases to trimming and J lost 0 bases; unmatched junction nucleotides: 11. Germline V CDR1 and CDR2: SGDLS, YYNGEE. The CDR3 sequence is CASSNSGAKSSTDTQYF. CDR3 in DNA: TGTGCCAGCAGCAACAGCGGGGCCAAGTCTAGCACAGATACGCAGTATTTT.